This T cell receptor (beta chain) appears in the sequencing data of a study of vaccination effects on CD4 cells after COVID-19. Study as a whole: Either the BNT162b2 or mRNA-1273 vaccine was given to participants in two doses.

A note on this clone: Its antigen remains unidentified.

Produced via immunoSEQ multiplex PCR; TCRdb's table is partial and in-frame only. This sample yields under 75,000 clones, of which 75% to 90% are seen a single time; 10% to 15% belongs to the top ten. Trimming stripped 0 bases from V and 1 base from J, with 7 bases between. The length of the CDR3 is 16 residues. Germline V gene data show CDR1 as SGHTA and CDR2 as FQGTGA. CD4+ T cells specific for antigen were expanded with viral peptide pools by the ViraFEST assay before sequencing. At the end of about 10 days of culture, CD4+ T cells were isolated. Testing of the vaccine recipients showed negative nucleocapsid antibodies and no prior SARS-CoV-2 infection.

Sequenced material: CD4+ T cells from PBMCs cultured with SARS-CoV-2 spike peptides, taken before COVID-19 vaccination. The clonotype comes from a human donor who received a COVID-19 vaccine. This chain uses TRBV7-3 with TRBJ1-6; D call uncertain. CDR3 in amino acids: CASSLTGGSYNSPLHF. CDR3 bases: TGTGCCAGCAGCTTAACCGGTGGATCCTATAATTCACCCCTCCACTTT.